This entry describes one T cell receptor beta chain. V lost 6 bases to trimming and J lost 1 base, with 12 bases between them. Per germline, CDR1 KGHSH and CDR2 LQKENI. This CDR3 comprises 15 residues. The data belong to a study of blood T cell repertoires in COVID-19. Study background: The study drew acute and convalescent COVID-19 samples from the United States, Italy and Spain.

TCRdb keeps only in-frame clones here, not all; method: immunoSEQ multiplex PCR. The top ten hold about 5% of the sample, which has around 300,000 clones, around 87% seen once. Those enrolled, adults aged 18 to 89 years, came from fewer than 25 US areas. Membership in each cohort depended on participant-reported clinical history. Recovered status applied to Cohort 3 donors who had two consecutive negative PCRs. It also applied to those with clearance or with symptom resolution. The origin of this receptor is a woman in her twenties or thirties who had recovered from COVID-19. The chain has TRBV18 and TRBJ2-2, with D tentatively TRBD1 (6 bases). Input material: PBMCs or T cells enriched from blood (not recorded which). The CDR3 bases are TGTGCCAGCTCCGGGGCACAGGGGAACACCGGGGAGCTGTTTTTT. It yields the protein CASSGAQGNTGELFF.